Below, 14 T cell receptor beta chains from the same sample are listed, as sequenced in a study of shared T cell receptors in the human thymus. Here immunoSEQ multiplex PCR was the method, and the copy in TCRdb shows in-frame clones only, minus some. The sample consists of more than 550,000 clones, approximately 85% of them appearing once. The sample was also reused in another study, on human thymus T cells.

The sequencing input was thymocytes. The receptors come from a girl less than two years old with a congenital heart defect.

The rearrangement uses TRBV6-6 and TRBJ1-2; D uncertain. This CDR3 comprises 14 residues. V was clipped by 8 bases and J by 3 bases, with 16 bases between them. Germline assignment: CDR1 MNHNY and CDR2 SVGAGI (reference sequence). For the CDR3, the DNA is TGTGCCAGCGGAGCGGGTATGGATTACTATGGCTACACCTTC. This codes for CASGAGMDYYGYTF.

The rearrangement uses TRBV5-4 and TRBJ1-2, with D unclear. Germline V CDR1 and CDR2: SGHNT, YYREEE (reference sequence). This CDR3 has 13 residues. Trimming removed 1 base at V and 5 bases at J, with 9 bases between. As DNA, the CDR3 is TGTGCCAGCAGCTTGCAAAACAGATATGGCTACACCTTC. Translated, it gives CASSLQNRYGYTF.

The rearrangement links TRBV19 to TRBJ2-7, with TRBD2 as a possible D gene (6 bases). Germline CDR1 LNHDA, CDR2 SQIVND (reference sequence). V gave up 5 bases and J gave up 3 bases, with 11 bases separating them. This CDR3 contains 13 residues. CDR3 bases: TGTGCCAGTAGTGCAGGGACTTTCTACGAGCAGTACTTC. Its translation: CASSAGTFYEQYF.

This rearrangement joins TRBV11-2 to TRBJ2-7; D is unresolved. V was pared by 3 bases and J by 3 bases, with 12 bases between. Germline V CDR1 and CDR2: SGHAT, FQNNGV. This CDR3 is 14 amino acids long. The CDR3 DNA sequence: TGTGCCAGCAGCTTGGTGCACGGTTACTACGAGCAGTACTTC. It encodes CASSLVHGYYEQYF.

The J gene is TRBJ1-5, the V gene TRBV6-1; tentative D call: TRBD1 (6 bases). The germline V gene has CDR1 MNHNS and CDR2 SASEGT. CDR3 length: 17 residues. V was cut by 4 bases and J by 0 bases, with 16 bases left in between. The CDR3 is CASSAGGGHDSNQPQHF. The CDR3 DNA sequence: TGTGCCAGCAGTGCCGGGGGGGGACATGATAGCAATCAGCCCCAGCATTTT.

The chain has TRBV7-9 and TRBJ1-2, with D uncertain. This CDR3 region has 16 residues. V lost 6 bases, J lost 4 bases, and 21 bases lay in between. Looked up from germline, CDR1 is SEHNR and CDR2 is FQNEAQ (reference sequence). The DNA for the CDR3 is TGTGCCAGCAGTTTAAAATCGGAGTCAACTACCTATGGCTACACCTTC. Its protein is CASSLKSESTTYGYTF.

The chain carries TRBV6-5 and TRBJ2-2; 10 bases are a match to TRBD1. The germline V gene encodes CDR1 MNHEY and CDR2 SVGAGI. J was trimmed by 7 bases and V by 5 bases; bases with no gene match: 4. This CDR3 has 14 amino acids. The CDR3 nucleotides are TGTGCCAGCAGTCCGGGACAGGGGTTCGGGGAGCTGTTTTTT. Translation gives CASSPGQGFGELFF.

CDR3 sequence reads: CASSYLQGSNTEAFF. CDR3 nucleotide sequence: TGTGCCAGCAGTTATCTTCAGGGGTCTAACACTGAAGCTTTCTTT. This sequence joins TRBV6-5 and TRBJ1-1; possible D gene TRBD1, 6 bases. Trimming stripped 3 bases from V and 2 bases from J, with 13 bases between. Germline CDR1 MNHEY, CDR2 SVGAGI. CDR3 length: 15 amino acids.

The V and J genes are TRBV6-1 and TRBJ1-3; D ambiguous. The V end lost 8 bases, the J end lost 0 bases, and 11 bases lay between the germline ends. CDR1 MNHNS and CDR2 SASEGT come from the germline V gene. The CDR3 runs to 14 residues. The CDR3 region is CASLAGSSGNTIYF. In DNA form, the CDR3 reads TGTGCCAGCCTTGCCGGTAGCTCTGGAAACACCATATATTTT.

The V gene is TRBV7-3, the J gene TRBJ2-3; 15 bases match TRBD2. Germline values: CDR1 SGHTA, CDR2 FQGTGA. V was clipped by 4 bases and J by 6 bases; unmatched bases: 5. This CDR3 contains 16 residues. The CDR3: CASSWTSGGAYDTQYF. The CDR3 region has the DNA TGTGCCAGCAGCTGGACTAGCGGGGGGGCTTACGATACGCAGTATTTT.

The rearrangement links TRBV6-6 to TRBJ1-2, with TRBD1 matching 12 bases. The trim removed 6 bases at V and 6 bases at J, leaving 5 bases unmatched. Germline CDR1 is MNHNY and CDR2 is SVGAGI (reference sequence). CDR3 length equals 14 residues. CDR3 DNA: TGTGCCAGCAGCCGGGACAGGGGGCTGGATGGCTACACCTTC. It is translated as CASSRDRGLDGYTF.

The chain is built from TRBV5-6 and TRBJ1-6; 7 bases are a match to TRBD1. V lost 2 bases, J lost 7 bases, and 3 bases stayed unmatched. The CDR3 runs to 14 residues. CDR1 is SGHDT, CDR2 YYEEEE, per germline. CDR3 protein: CASSLGQANSPLHF. DNA for the CDR3: TGTGCCAGCAGCTTAGGACAGGCGAATTCACCCCTCCACTTT.

This chain connects TRBV6-1 to TRBJ1-2; no clear D gene. There are 10 residues in the CDR3. CDR1 and CDR2 (germline): MNHNS, SASEGT. Trimming cost V 5 bases and J 5 bases, with 3 bases left between them. CDR3 sequence: CASSHYGYTF. For the CDR3, the DNA is TGTGCCAGCAGTCATTATGGCTACACCTTC.

This clone was observed once. V is TRBV19 and J is TRBJ1-1; the D is unclear. This CDR3 region has 15 residues. The germline gives CDR1 LNHDA, CDR2 SQIVND (reference sequence). V was pared by 4 bases and J by 3 bases, with 15 bases between. The CDR3 loop reads CASSTSPVAHTEAFF. CDR3 coding DNA: TGTGCCAGTAGTACCTCCCCGGTAGCGCACACTGAAGCTTTCTTT.